Listed below are T cell receptor beta chains from one sample, sequenced in a study of T cell responses to AZD1222 COVID-19 vaccine. Assay: immunoSEQ multiplex PCR; the TCRdb copy retains only in-frame clones and omits some. The repertoire holds some 150,000 clones, with about 88% as singletons. The sample was peripheral blood, taken on day 0 of AZD1222 vaccination. The origin of the receptors is an adult in good health. CDR3s include the opening cysteine and the closing phenylalanine or tryptophan.

>TRBV5-6|TRBJ1-4
CASSLGQGINEKLFF
>TRBV5-1|TRBJ1-2
CASSLEPTGYGYTF
>TRBV5-6|TRBJ2-2
CASRRQRDTGELFF
>TRBV3-1/TRBV3-2|TRBJ2-3
CASSPWNGGATDTQYF
>TRBV6-2/TRBV6-3|TRBJ1-1
CASSYGTGFTEAFF
>TRBV4-2|TRBJ2-3
CASSPRLAGGTIGTDTQYF
>TRBV28|TRBJ2-7
CASSTQDRGPYEQYF
>TRBV5-1|TRBJ2-7
CASSLPKTGPSSYEQYF
>TRBV6-1|TRBJ2-1
CASSERTSGGSSSYNEQFF
>TRBV3-1/TRBV3-2|TRBJ2-5
CASSQRLARETQYF
>TRBV4-1|TRBJ1-5
CASSQDHKTGGDQPQHF
>TRBV19|TRBJ1-1
CASNDRGSKAFF
>TRBV27|TRBJ2-7
CASSLQGRSYEQYF
>TRBV2|TRBJ2-7
CASSLETGQGEQYF
>TRBV27|TRBJ1-6
CASRRGSYNSPLHF
>TRBV5-1|TRBJ2-1
CASSVDRNSYNEQFF
>TRBV10-3|TRBJ1-5
CAISDRAGNQPQHF
>TRBV9|TRBJ1-1
CASSVVGGTGNTEAFF
>TRBV4-3|TRBJ1-1
CASSQLGQGTEAFF
>TRBV28|TRBJ1-4
CASSLTGRTFFNEKLFF
>TRBV3-1/TRBV3-2|TRBJ1-1
CASSQGGNTEAFF
>TRBV9|TRBJ1-3
CASSETGLSGNTIYF
>TRBV7-2|TRBJ2-3
CASSLVQRGTQYF
>TRBV4-3|TRBJ2-7
CASHHGRNNSSYEQYF
>TRBV6-1|TRBJ1-2
CASSDRDRSLYGYTF
>TRBV5-1|TRBJ2-3
CASSLERGSDTQYF
>TRBV28|TRBJ1-5
CASSSTGQGRRYQPQHF
>TRBV19|TRBJ2-7
CASSRGDTYEQYF
>TRBV25-1|TRBJ1-6
CASSELQGPPGSPLHF
>TRBV19|TRBJ1-5
CASSPTTGNQPQHF
>TRBV4-1|TRBJ1-4
CASSQYRETNEKLFF